One and the same sample provided the 17 T cell receptor beta chains below, sequenced in a study of cytotoxic CD8 clonotypes in ibrutinib-treated CLL. Sequencing used immunoSEQ multiplex PCR; TCRdb keeps in-frame clones, though not all of them. The profile shows some 140,000 clones, 85% to 95% of them singletons. The source was PBMCs, collected after 12 months of ibrutinib treatment. The receptors stem from a human donor with chronic lymphocytic leukemia.

The chain combines TRBV9 with TRBJ2-7; 9 bases are shared with TRBD2. The CDR3 runs to 15 residues. Trimming removed 4 bases from V and 6 bases from J; junction bases left unmatched: 11. Per the germline V gene, CDR1 is SGDLS and CDR2 is YYNGEE. CDR3 DNA sequence: TGTGCCAGCAGCTCCTCTAGCGGGATGGTTTTCGAGCAGTACTTC. This encodes CASSSSSGMVFEQYF.

This clone was seen only a few times. V gene TRBV2 combines with J gene TRBJ1-2, with TRBD1 as a possible D gene (6 bases). V was clipped by 6 bases and J by 5 bases, with 19 bases between them. Germline values: CDR1 SNHLY, CDR2 FYNNEI. CDR3 length equals 15 residues. Here the CDR3 reads CASSLSTGLEYGYTF. CDR3 nucleotides: TGTGCCAGCAGCCTCAGCACAGGGTTAGAGTATGGCTACACCTTC.

V is TRBV28 and J is TRBJ1-1, with 8 bases fitting TRBD1. Germline V gene sequence: CDR1 MDHEN, CDR2 SYDVKM. The CDR3 length is 16 residues. Losses at the gene ends were 7 bases for V and 1 base for J; bases not matched to a gene: 11. The CDR3 loop reads CASTIGQGLPNTEAFF. CDR3 coding DNA: TGTGCCAGCACTATAGGACAGGGCCTCCCGAACACTGAAGCTTTCTTT.

The V and J genes are TRBV6-6 and TRBJ1-1; no clear D gene. V gave up 0 bases and J gave up 0 bases, with 8 bases separating them. This CDR3 contains 15 residues. Germline CDR1 is MNHNY and CDR2 is SVGAGI (reference sequence). CDR3 amino acids: CASSYSPNLNTEAFF. For the CDR3, the DNA is TGTGCCAGCAGTTACTCCCCTAACTTGAACACTGAAGCTTTCTTT.

This clone was seen more than once but under ten times. The chain employs TRBV4-3 and TRBJ2-7; the D gene is possibly TRBD2 (6 bases). Deletions cut 0 bases from V and 3 bases from J, with 12 bases between. Germline CDR1 reads LGHNA; CDR2 reads YSLEER. The CDR3 runs 15 residues. CDR3 nucleotides: TGCGCCAGCAGCCAAGAACGGGTCGGGAGCTACGAGCAGTACTTC. Its protein product is CASSQERVGSYEQYF.

V gene TRBV4-2 combines with J gene TRBJ2-3; D may be TRBD2 (6 bases). Germline lookup yields CDR1 LGHNA and CDR2 YNFKEQ. This CDR3 is built from 17 residues. The V end was cut by 4 bases, the J end by 2 bases, with 19 bases between. The CDR3 DNA follows: TGTGCCAGCAGCCCGACCCGCGGGGAAGGGTACACAGATACGCAGTATTTT. Its protein product is CASSPTRGEGYTDTQYF.

V gene TRBV27 combines with J gene TRBJ2-7; 11 bases align to TRBD1. This CDR3 has 15 amino acids. Looked up from germline, CDR1 is MNHEY and CDR2 is SMNVEV (reference sequence). The trim removed 6 bases at V and 2 bases at J, leaving 6 bases unmatched. Written as DNA, the CDR3 is TGTGCCAGCAGAAATCCGGGACAGGGGGCCTACGAGCAGTACTTC. It encodes CASRNPGQGAYEQYF.

The CDR3 loop reads CTSSQLPNLDRVDEKLFF. The CDR3 bases are TGCACCAGCAGCCAACTCCCCAACCTTGACAGGGTAGATGAAAAACTGTTTTTT. The chain combines TRBV1 with TRBJ1-4; TRBD1 is the table's D call and was not checked against the DNA. TRBV1 is labeled a pseudogene. The CDR3 covers 18 residues.

The V gene is TRBV7-3, the J gene TRBJ2-5, with a weak D call TRBD1 (6 bases). CDR3 length: 15 residues. V lost 5 bases, J lost 4 bases, and 17 bases lay in between. CDR1 SGHTA and CDR2 FQGTGA come from the germline V gene. DNA for the CDR3: TGTGCCAGCAGCCGTGGACCGCAGGGGATAGAGACCCAGTACTTC. Translated, it gives CASSRGPQGIETQYF.

The chain uses TRBV2 and TRBJ1-5; D remains unclear. V shed 2 bases and J shed 6 bases, with 11 bases lying between them. The CDR3 has 14 amino acids. Germline V lookup: CDR1 SNHLY, CDR2 FYNNEI. CDR3 sequence: CASSERPISQPQHF. CDR3 nucleotides: TGTGCCAGCAGTGAACGGCCTATCAGTCAGCCCCAGCATTTT.

For the CDR3, the DNA is TGTGCCAGCAGCTCCCTGGAGGAGCAGTTCTTC. Translated: CASSSLEEQFF. This chain links TRBV7-9 with TRBJ2-1, with D uncertain. Germline-derived CDR1 and CDR2 are SEHNR and FQNEAQ (reference sequence). The V end was cut by 4 bases, the J end by 10 bases, with 8 bases between. CDR3 length: 11 residues.

For the CDR3, the DNA is TGTGCCAGCAGTGACTCATCGGGAGTTGCAGATACGCAGTATTTT. Its protein is CASSDSSGVADTQYF. This chain links TRBV6-4 with TRBJ2-3; D possibly corresponds to TRBD2 (6 bases). V gave up 0 bases and J gave up 4 bases, with 11 bases separating them. The germline gives CDR1 MRHNA, CDR2 SNTAGT. The CDR3 has 15 residues.

The chain couples TRBV28 to TRBJ2-7; D might be TRBD1 (6 bases). V lost 2 bases and J lost 6, with 14 bases in between. The CDR3 extends over 14 amino acids. Germline CDR1 MDHEN, CDR2 SYDVKM. CDR3: CASSLLAGRGEQYF. CDR3 DNA sequence: TGTGCCAGCAGTTTACTGGCGGGCAGGGGCGAGCAGTACTTC.

The rearrangement uses TRBV28 and TRBJ2-2; D gene ambiguous. Germline-derived CDR1 and CDR2 are MDHEN and SYDVKM. The CDR3 covers 16 residues. V shed 2 bases and J shed 1 base, with 11 bases lying between them. This CDR3 is CASSLVLLMNTGELFF. CDR3 nucleotides: TGTGCCAGCAGTTTAGTTCTCCTAATGAACACCGGGGAGCTGTTTTTT.

The V gene is TRBV6-1, the J gene TRBJ1-2; D unresolved. Germline CDR1 is MNHNS and CDR2 is SASEGT. V dropped 4 bases and J dropped 5 bases, with 17 bases sitting between them. The CDR3 extends over 15 amino acids. CDR3 region: CASSAAPRLVYGYTF. For the CDR3, the DNA is TGTGCCAGCAGTGCGGCTCCCAGGTTGGTTTATGGCTACACCTTC.

DNA of the CDR3: TGTGCCAGCATCCCCTGGAACACTGAAGCTTTCTTT. Translation gives CASIPWNTEAFF. The chain has TRBV27 and TRBJ1-1; D gene unclear. Germline values: CDR1 MNHEY, CDR2 SMNVEV (reference sequence). The CDR3 contains 12 residues. Trimming took off 7 bases at V and 1 base at J, with 7 bases between the two ends.

This clone was counted only a few times. The rearrangement uses TRBV18 and TRBJ1-1; D may be TRBD1 (6 bases). V lost 0 bases, J lost 0 bases, and 11 bases lay in between. CDR3 length equals 16 residues. Germline V CDR1 and CDR2: KGHSH, LQKENI. CDR3 coding DNA: TGTGCCAGCTCACCACCCGGGGGGACATTGAACACTGAAGCTTTCTTT. The encoded protein is CASSPPGGTLNTEAFF.